This T cell receptor beta chain was sequenced for a study of cytomegalovirus exposure and HLA in healthy donors. Trimming pared 7 bases from V and 7 bases from J, leaving 11 bases between. Germline V CDR1 and CDR2: SNHLY, FYNNEI. The CDR3 covers 13 residues. This clone was picked up a small number of times. Sequenced by immunoSEQ multiplex PCR; TCRdb stores in-frame clones only, minus some. The data hold about 200,000 clones, with approximately 87% observed a single time. Sequencing input: PBMCs. This rearrangement joins TRBV2 to TRBJ1-6, with D possibly TRBD1 on 5 matching bases. This receptor was identified in a woman under 30 in good health and CMV-seronegative. The CDR3 DNA reads as TGTGCCAGCAACCGGGACCGCAATTCACCCCTCCACTTT. It codes for CASNRDRNSPLHF.